The 25 T cell receptor beta chains below were found in one sample sequenced in a study of patients and donors after allogeneic stem cell transplantation. TCRdb ran MiXCR on the RT-PCR reads and lists one entry per CDR3 protein. The sample shows about 200,000 distinct CDR3 sequences, 38% of them seen only once. The sequencing sample was made of blood, either unsorted or a sorted T cell fraction (not recorded which). Receptors originate from a human donor who was either an allogeneic HSCT recipient or a stem cell or donor lymphocyte infusion donor (not recorded which). It is not recorded whose cells these are; they may come from a transplant donor.

V gene TRBV19 combines with J gene TRBJ1-2, with TRBD1 as a possible D gene (6 bases). Germline V lookup: CDR1 LNHDA, CDR2 SQIVND (reference sequence). The CDR3 has 19 residues. The V gene lost 6 bases and the J gene lost 0 bases, with 26 bases spanning the gap. CDR3 region: CASRRDTWPSSTPNYGYTF. CDR3 bases: TGTGCCAGTAGGCGGGACACCTGGCCTTCCTCGACTCCTAACTATGGCTACACCTTC.

The V gene is TRBV4-1, the J gene TRBJ1-1; D is ambiguous. Deletions cut 0 bases from V and 5 bases from J, with 10 bases between. The germline CDR1 and CDR2 sequences are MGHRA and YSYEKL. The CDR3 contains 14 residues. The DNA for the CDR3 is TGCGCCAGCAGCCAAGAGTTCTCTAAGACTGAAGCTTTCTTT. This gives the protein CASSQEFSKTEAFF.

The chain couples TRBV5-1 to TRBJ2-2, with D perhaps matching TRBD2 (5 bases). V lost 4 bases to trimming and J lost 0 bases, with 7 bases between them. The CDR3 runs 14 residues. CDR1 and CDR2 from the germline V gene are SGHRS and YFSETQ. This chain's CDR3 is CASSPGTNTGELFF. Written as DNA, the CDR3 is TGCGCCAGCAGCCCCGGGACGAACACCGGGGAGCTGTTTTTT.

This clonotype was recorded a few times. The rearrangement joins TRBV10-3 to TRBJ2-2; D is unclear. Germline values: CDR1 ENHRY, CDR2 SYGVKD. This CDR3 has 13 amino acids. The V end was cut by 11 bases, the J end by 1 base, with 11 bases between. CDR3 sequence reads: CASSTGNTGELFF. The CDR3, as DNA: TGTGCCTCCTCCACGGGGAACACCGGGGAGCTGTTTTTT.

The chain couples TRBV10-3 to TRBJ2-7, with TRBD1 matching 8 bases. CDR3 length: 16 residues. The trim removed 6 bases at V and 4 bases at J, leaving 14 bases unmatched. The germline gives CDR1 ENHRY, CDR2 SYGVKD. CDR3: CAISPVRTGIGYEQYF. The CDR3 DNA reads TGTGCCATCAGCCCAGTACGGACAGGGATAGGGTACGAGCAGTACTTC.

This clonotype was observed a few times. The rearrangement uses TRBV20-1 and TRBJ1-1; no clear D. Trimming pared 8 bases from V and 4 bases from J, leaving 11 bases between. Germline V gene data show CDR1 as DFQATT and CDR2 as SNEGSKA (reference sequence). The CDR3 spans 11 residues. In DNA, the CDR3 is TGCAGTCTTTTATTAAGCACTGAAGCTTTCTTT. The encoded protein is CSLLLSTEAFF.

The chain carries TRBV20-1 and TRBJ1-2, with TRBD1 as a possible D gene (6 bases). The V gene lost 6 bases and the J gene lost 4 bases, with 12 bases spanning the gap. From germline, CDR1 is DFQATT and CDR2 SNEGSKA (reference sequence). The CDR3 runs to 12 residues. CDR3 coding DNA: TGCAGTGCCCAGGGACACCTCTATGGCTACACCTTC. Translation: CSAQGHLYGYTF.

This clonotype was picked up a small number of times. The J gene is TRBJ1-2, the V gene TRBV19; D might be TRBD1 (5 bases). This CDR3 spans 17 amino acids. V was pared by 5 bases and J by 2 bases, with 21 bases between. The V gene's germline CDR1 is LNHDA and CDR2 SQIVND (reference sequence). The CDR3 sequence is CASSPFGGGATNYGYTF. Written as DNA, the CDR3 is TGTGCCAGTAGTCCCTTCGGGGGGGGAGCAACAAACTATGGCTACACCTTC.

This clonotype was observed a single time. The genes are TRBV5-6 and TRBJ1-5, with TRBD1 as a possible D gene (6 bases). Germline CDR1 and CDR2: SGHDT and YYEEEE. The CDR3 is made up of 13 amino acids. Trimming stripped 2 bases from V and 8 bases from J, with 11 bases between. The CDR3, as DNA: TGTGCCAGCAGCTTTTTAGGGGACAAGCCCCAGCATTTT. Encoded protein: CASSFLGDKPQHF.

The CDR3 loop reads CASSQVPFYATVSGGYTF. CDR3 DNA sequence: TGTGCCAGCAGCCAAGTCCCCTTCTATGCGACAGTCTCGGGTGGCTACACCTTC. The rearrangement uses TRBV14 and TRBJ1-2; TRBD1 is a possible D gene (5 bases). V dropped 1 base and J dropped 7 bases, with 25 bases sitting between them. Germline values: CDR1 SGHDN, CDR2 FVKESK. This CDR3 spans 18 amino acids.

The chain combines TRBV6-5 with TRBJ1-2; 7 nucleotides line up with TRBD1. CDR3 length equals 13 residues. The V segment lost 5 bases and the J segment 5 bases; nucleotides outside the gene matches: 5. Germline CDR1 MNHEY, CDR2 SVGAGI. The DNA of the CDR3 is TGTGCCAGCAGTACCCCGACAGGGTATGGCTACACCTTC. Residues: CASSTPTGYGYTF.

This chain uses TRBV5-1 with TRBJ1-5, with 7 bases fitting TRBD1. This CDR3 region has 16 residues. V lost 1 base, J lost 3 bases, and 7 bases stayed unmatched. Germline V gene lookup returns CDR1 SGHRS and CDR2 YFSETQ. The CDR3 region is CASSLTGTDYNQPQHF. CDR3 coding DNA: TGCGCCAGCAGCTTGACCGGGACAGACTACAATCAGCCCCAGCATTTT.

The chain couples TRBV7-2 to TRBJ1-4; perhaps TRBD1 as D (6 bases). Germline CDR1 is SGHTA and CDR2 is FQGNSA. V gave up 8 bases and J gave up 6 bases, with 16 bases separating them. The CDR3 extends over 14 amino acids. As DNA, the CDR3 is TGTGCCAGCGGGCCTTTTGGGGGGCATGAAAAACTGTTTTTT. It specifies CASGPFGGHEKLFF. Combining the CDR3 with reference TRBV7-2 and TRBJ1-4 gives the whole variable domain GAGVSQSPSNKVTEKGKDVELRCDPISGHTALYWYRQSLGQGLEFLIYFQGNSAPDKSGLPSDRFSAERTGGSVSTLTIQRTQQEDSAVYLCASGPFGGHEKLFFGSGTQLSVL.

This clonotype showed up just a few times. The CDR3 reads CATSREQGNTEAFF. CDR3 coding DNA: TGTGCCACCAGCAGAGAACAGGGGAACACTGAAGCTTTCTTT. The J gene is TRBJ1-1, the V gene TRBV15; tentative D call: TRBD1 (6 bases). Germline CDR1 is LNHNV and CDR2 is YYDKDF (reference sequence). Trimming stripped 0 bases from V and 1 base from J, with 6 bases between. The CDR3 is 14 amino acids.

This chain joins TRBV7-9 and TRBJ1-5; D unclear. CDR1 and CDR2 (germline): SEHNR, FQNEAQ (reference sequence). There are 13 residues in the CDR3. V was cut by 1 base and J by 7 bases, with 8 bases left in between. This CDR3 is CASSLGQEQPQHF. The CDR3, as DNA: TGTGCCAGCAGCTTAGGGCAGGAGCAGCCCCAGCATTTT.

V usage is TRBV15 and J usage is TRBJ2-1; no firm D call. The CDR3 is made up of 16 amino acids. V lost 4 bases and J 4 bases, leaving 17 bases between the germline ends. Germline-derived CDR1 and CDR2 are LNHNV and YYDKDF (reference sequence). Here the CDR3 DNA reads TGTGCCACCAGCACACAAGTTCACATCCCGTACAATGAGCAGTTCTTC. Amino acids: CATSTQVHIPYNEQFF.

The table lists this clonotype with many counts. This chain uses TRBV6-2 or TRBV6-3 with TRBJ1-1; no clear D gene. V was clipped by 4 bases and J by 1 base, with 4 bases between them. CDR3 length equals 12 residues. Germline V gives CDR1 MNHEY, CDR2 SVGEGT. The CDR3 spells CASSSRNTEAFF. The CDR3 DNA sequence: TGTGCCAGCAGTTCTAGGAACACTGAAGCTTTCTTT.

In this sample, this clonotype turned up a few times. The chain carries TRBV5-1 and TRBJ2-7; D is uncertain. CDR1 SGHRS and CDR2 YFSETQ come from the germline V gene. Trimming stripped 2 bases from V and 1 base from J, with 4 bases between. This CDR3 has 12 amino acids. CDR3 DNA sequence: TGCGCCAGCAGCTTATCTTCCTACGAGCAGTACTTC. Its protein is CASSLSSYEQYF. The full variable domain, rest sourced from reference TRBV5-1 and TRBJ2-7, is KAGVTQTPRYLIKTRGQQVTLSCSPISGHRSVSWYQQTPGQGLQFLFEYFSETQRNKGNFPGRFSGRQFSNSRSEMNVSTLELGDSALYLCASSLSSYEQYFGPGTRLTVT.

This chain links TRBV20-1 with TRBJ2-2, with D unclear. CDR3 length: 12 amino acids. Germline-derived CDR1 and CDR2 are DFQATT and SNEGSKA (reference sequence). V dropped 1 base and J dropped 5 bases, with 5 bases sitting between them. The CDR3 DNA reads as TGCAGTGCTAGAGTAGGGACCGGGGAGCTGTTTTTT. Translated: CSARVGTGELFF.

V usage is TRBV12-3 or TRBV12-4 and J usage is TRBJ1-1; D is unresolved. This CDR3 has 13 residues. The germline V and J ends were trimmed by 5 bases and 4 bases, with 11 bases remaining between them. The CDR3 nucleotides are TGTGCCAGCAGTGGGAATCGGGCCACTGAAGCTTTCTTT. Protein sequence: CASSGNRATEAFF.

This clonotype was seen a handful of times. The chain has TRBV28 and TRBJ2-6; D is ambiguous. Germline lookup yields CDR1 MDHEN and CDR2 SYDVKM. The germline V and J ends were trimmed by 9 bases and 0 bases, with 3 bases remaining between them. CDR3 length equals 12 residues. The CDR3 here is CASFSGANVLTF. The CDR3 coding sequence is TGTGCCAGTTTCTCTGGGGCCAACGTCCTGACTTTC.

This clonotype was picked up a small number of times. The rearrangement uses TRBV6-5 and TRBJ2-3; 7 bases map to TRBD2. The J segment lost 2 bases and the V segment lost 5 bases, leaving 10 bases of the junction unmatched. CDR3 length equals 16 residues. CDR1 and CDR2 from the germline V gene are MNHEY and SVGAGI. This CDR3 is CASSPTKGLTTDTQYF. As DNA, the CDR3 is TGTGCCAGCAGTCCCACCAAGGGACTAACCACAGATACGCAGTATTTT.

The gene calls are TRBV5-1 and TRBJ2-7, with 7 positions matching TRBD1. With 1 base clipped from V and 1 base from J, the junction kept 14 bases outside the gene matches. Germline V gene data show CDR1 as SGHRS and CDR2 as YFSETQ. The CDR3 extends over 18 amino acids. The CDR3 DNA follows: TGCGCCAGCAGCTTGAGTTTGCCGGGACAGACTCTGTCCTACGAGCAGTACTTC. This gives the protein CASSLSLPGQTLSYEQYF.

V and J are TRBV5-1 and TRBJ1-4; no clear D gene. V gave up 4 bases and J gave up 0 bases, with 19 bases separating them. This CDR3 contains 18 residues. Germline CDR1 is SGHRS and CDR2 is YFSETQ. In DNA form, the CDR3 reads TGCGCCAGCAGCCCGAGACTCGGGCCCTCTGCAACTAATGAAAAACTGTTTTTT. This encodes CASSPRLGPSATNEKLFF.

This clonotype has a handful of counts. V is TRBV7-2 and J is TRBJ2-4; D is possibly TRBD2 (5 bases). Trimming pared 3 bases from V and 0 bases from J, leaving 9 bases between. This CDR3 has 15 amino acids. Germline loops: CDR1 SGHTA, CDR2 FQGNSA. This CDR3 is CASSFLREAKNIQYF. The CDR3 DNA is TGTGCCAGCAGCTTCTTGAGGGAAGCCAAAAACATTCAGTACTTC.